This T cell receptor beta chain was profiled in a study of CD8 T cells in Susac syndrome (dated by TCRdb to about 2019). Looking at the study overall: Among the sequenced Susac syndrome patients, more than five had clinically active disease and roughly 8 were in clinical remission. The study compared CD8+ T cell repertoire clonality among 12 healthy donors, around 14 Susac syndrome patients and 15 multiple sclerosis patients. At blood withdrawal, Susac syndrome patients were either therapy-naive, taking corticosteroids (in some cases with IVIg as well), or taking IVIg alone. Repertoire sequencing was used to test whether CD8+ T cell activation and differentiation in Susac syndrome was antigen driven. The full study reports these points: The number of individuals in the TCR sequencing and HLA analysis was recognized as being relatively small. Sixteen Susac-specific public clones were identified in the total CD8+ repertoire, and five or six Susac-specific public clones were identified in the CD8+ TEMRA repertoire. Susac syndrome CD8+ repertoires showed clonal expansion, highest in CD8+ TEMRA cells and greater in clinically active than remitting patients.

RNA was extracted using the RNeasy kit, and roughly 0.5 to 1 microgram was reverse transcribed with random hexamers. TCR beta CDR3 regions were amplified with the immunoSEQ multiplex PCR assay covering 54 Vbeta and 13 Jbeta segments. PCR amplification bias was corrected using a synthetic template baseline for primer optimization and computational correction. The authors' analysis ran thus. Reads were annotated to V, D and J genes per IMGT and analyzed with immunoSEQ Analyzer, keeping only productive sequences. Clonality was calculated as one minus the Shannon entropy normalized by log2 of the number of productive unique sequences. For each patient and control, public and private clones were evaluated among the 100 most prevalent clones. A clone was defined as Susac-specific if it was absent from the healthy and MS cohorts, from roughly 990 published viral clones and from other ImmuneACCESS disease sequences. TCRdb redid the processing of the public reads, applying fastp at Q25 and MiXCR, and retained in-frame beta chains. Rows merge per CDR3 protein into single entries with the most common DNA and genes. TCRdb, rather than the study authors, made the V and J calls. The sample table shows about 120,000 distinct CDR3 sequences, and around 94% are seen once. Around 0.2% of the sample is taken by the ten largest.

This clonotype came up once. It has no known antigen specificity. No quality values exist for individual bases; no much larger clone is one base distant. On its own, one read is weak support. Peripheral blood CD8+ and CD4+ T cells from healthy donors, Susac syndrome patients and multiple sclerosis patients were profiled by high-throughput TCR beta sequencing. The Susac syndrome patients fulfilled recently defined diagnostic criteria for definite or probable disease. Bulk CD8+ and CD4+ T cells were purified magnetically by negative isolation, whereas CD8+ TEMRA cells were enriched by FACS. Blood was collected in EDTA tubes and processed within 24 hours, with PBMCs isolated through density gradient centrifugation. PBMCs destined for TCR sequencing were cryopreserved in liquid nitrogen and later thawed in a 37 °C water bath. A purity of at least 90% was achieved for sorted or isolated CD4+, CD8+ and CD8+ TEMRA cells.

The sequenced sample was CD8+ T cells from PBMCs. The clonotype comes from a human donor with Susac syndrome.

The CDR3: CASSPRDTDTQYF. The DNA sequence is TGTGCCAGCAGTCCCAGAGACACAGATACGCAGTATTTT. The chain employs TRBV6-2 or TRBV6-3 and TRBJ2-3; no D gene call is confident. The CDR3 starts with the cysteine, ends with the phenylalanine, and has 13 residues. Only CDR3 DNA is held: 39 bases, read in frame from base 1. CDR1 MNHEY and CDR2 SVGEGT were looked up in the germline V gene. V loses 5 bases of germline sequence and J loses 2 bases, and the interval between the two ends is 8 bases.